A selection of T cell receptor beta chains follows, all from one sample in a study of shared clonotypes between healthy human individuals. Measured with immunoSEQ multiplex PCR; TCRdb has only the in-frame clones, and not every one. The data contain fewer than 1 million clones, about 97% of them seen just once; the ten biggest clones take up less than 0.25%. Sequencing input: naive CD8+ T cells sorted from blood. The receptors were gathered from a man aged 30-40 years in good health. Each CDR3 is given with its conserved first and last residue. A D gene is named only where the DNA matches it firmly. Only part of the rows carry a size: once, few, many, or a class if the clone is expanded.

TRBV15	TRBD2	NA	TRBJ2-7	TGTGCCACCAGCAGAGATTTTAGCGGGTTCTCCTACGAGCAGTACTTC	CATSRDFSGFSYEQYF
TRBV30	TRBD1	NA	TRBJ2-5	TGTGCCTGGAGTGACGCGACAGGGCTTGTGACCCAGTACTTC	CAWSDATGLVTQYF
TRBV28	NA	NA	TRBJ1-5	TGTGCCAGCAGTCCCCACACATTTCAGCAGCCCCAGCATTTT	CASSPHTFQQPQHF
TRBV29-1	NA	NA	TRBJ2-7	TGCAGCGTTGAAGATCGATCGGGACGGGGAATCGGGCAGTACTTC	CSVEDRSGRGIGQYF
TRBV28	NA	NA	TRBJ1-4	TGTGCCAGCACCGACAGGACGGGGAATGAAAAACTGTTTTTT	CASTDRTGNEKLFF
TRBV10-3	TRBD2	NA	TRBJ2-1	TGTGCCATTCTAGCGGGAGAGGCAAATGAGCAGTTCTTC	CAILAGEANEQFF
TRBV29-1	NA	NA	TRBJ2-1	TGCAGCGTGGGAACAGGGTTTAATGAGCAGTTCTTC	CSVGTGFNEQFF
TRBV7-3	TRBD2	NA	TRBJ2-1	TGTGCCAGCAGACCGAATAGCGGGAGTTTGGACAATGAGCAGTTCTTC	CASRPNSGSLDNEQFF
TRBV18	NA	NA	TRBJ2-5	TGTGCCAGCTCAAATGCTCAAGAGACCCAGTACTTC	CASSNAQETQYF
TRBV5-1	TRBD1	NA	TRBJ2-7	TGCGCCAGCAGCTTGGGACAGGGTGAGCTCAACGAGCAGTACTTC	CASSLGQGELNEQYF
TRBV28	NA	NA	TRBJ1-5	TGTGCCAGCAGTTTTCCGCAGCCCCAGCATTTT	CASSFPQPQHF
TRBV15	TRBD2	NA	TRBJ2-1	TGTGCCACCAGCAGAGATCGTCACGGGAGGGCGGGGAATGAGCAGTTCTTC	CATSRDRHGRAGNEQFF
TRBV19	NA	NA	TRBJ2-7	TGTGCCAGTAGTATAGGACGGGCACAGGGCGAGCAGTACTTC	CASSIGRAQGEQYF
TRBV27	TRBD1	NA	TRBJ2-1	TGTGCCAGCAGGGCAGGGGGCGAGAGCAGGGGATACGAGCAGTTCTTC	CASRAGGESRGYEQFF
TRBV28	TRBD2	NA	TRBJ2-5	TGTGCCAGCAGTTTCCTTACTAGCGATCAAGAGACCCAGTACTTC	CASSFLTSDQETQYF
TRBV7-9	NA	NA	TRBJ2-1	TGTGCCAGCAGCTTAGATAATACGCCCCCTGAAGGTCGGGATGAGCAGTTCTTC	CASSLDNTPPEGRDEQFF
TRBV25-1	NA	NA	TRBJ1-2	TGTGCCAGCAGTGAATCCTTGGCCTTATGGGGCTACACCTTC	CASSESLALWGYTF
TRBV27	TRBD2	NA	TRBJ2-7	TGTGCCACCAAAAGTTTAACTAGCGGGAGCTACGAGCAGTACTTC	CATKSLTSGSYEQYF
TRBV4-1	NA	NA	TRBJ2-7	TGCGCCAGCAGCCCCGAATGGGGGTCCTACGAGCAGTACTTC	CASSPEWGSYEQYF
TRBV7-9	NA	once	TRBJ2-7	TGTGCTGGAGGCGGAGGTCCTTCCTACGAGCAGTACTTC	CAGGGGPSYEQYF
TRBV7-2	NA	NA	TRBJ1-1	TGTGCCAGCACCCCAGGCACGGGGTTTGGCACTGAAGCTTTCTTT	CASTPGTGFGTEAFF
TRBV5-4	NA	NA	TRBJ2-7	TGTGCCAGCAGCGCTGAGAGCTCCTACGAGCAGTACTTC	CASSAESSYEQYF
TRBV7-2	NA	NA	TRBJ1-4	TGTGCCAGCAGTTCTCCAACTAATGAAAAACTGTTTTTT	CASSSPTNEKLFF
TRBV5-8	NA	NA	TRBJ2-7	TGTGCCAGCTCCAGGCCGGGCACCTACGAGCAGTACTTC	CASSRPGTYEQYF
TRBV7-8	NA	NA	TRBJ2-2	TGTGCCAGCAGCTTGCTTAGTTTTGGGGGGCTTGGCACCGGGGAGCTGTTTTTT	CASSLLSFGGLGTGELFF
TRBV7-9	TRBD1	NA	TRBJ1-3	TGTGCCAGCAGCCCCCAATCGACAGGGGTAGGAAACACCATATATTTT	CASSPQSTGVGNTIYF
TRBV9	TRBD2	NA	TRBJ2-2	TGTGCCACTTCTTTAGCGGGAACCGGGGAGCTGTTTTTT	CATSLAGTGELFF
TRBV6-5	TRBD2	once	TRBJ2-7	TGTGCCAGCAGCCCCGCTAGCGGGAGGTACCACGAGCAGTACTTC	CASSPASGRYHEQYF
TRBV5-1	NA	NA	TRBJ2-7	TGCGCCAGCAGCTTGGCCTCTAGCTACGAGCAGTACTTC	CASSLASSYEQYF
TRBV7-9	TRBD2	once	TRBJ2-3	TGTGCCAGCAGCCAGCCCCTAGCGGGAGGAGATACGCAGTATTTT	CASSQPLAGGDTQYF
TRBV29-1	NA	once	TRBJ2-1	TGCAGCGTTGAAGGGGTAGCGTGGAATGAGCAGTTCTTC	CSVEGVAWNEQFF
TRBV7-7	NA	NA	TRBJ2-3	TGTGCTAGCAGCTTGGAGGTGACAGATACGCAGTATTTT	CASSLEVTDTQYF
TRBV5-1	NA	few	TRBJ2-2	TGCGCCAGTAGCGACGGTAACACCGGGGAGCTGTTTTTT	CASSDGNTGELFF
TRBV28	TRBD2	NA	TRBJ2-1	TGTGCCAGCAGTTCCCCGACTAGCGGGAGCTTAGCGGGTGGGCAGTTCTTC	CASSSPTSGSLAGGQFF
TRBV10-3	TRBD2	NA	TRBJ2-7	TGTGCCATCAGTTCCGCTAGCGGGCCGACCTACGAGCAGTACTTC	CAISSASGPTYEQYF
TRBV11-2	TRBD2	NA	TRBJ2-3	TGTGCCAGCAGCCGTAGCGGGAGTGGCCCAGATACGCAGTATTTT	CASSRSGSGPDTQYF
TRBV28	NA	NA	TRBJ2-1	TGTGCCAGCAGTTTATTTGCAAGAAATGAGCAGTTCTTC	CASSLFARNEQFF
TRBV6-1	TRBD1	NA	TRBJ2-7	TGTGCCAGCAGTGGGCCGGGACAGCAGTTTTACGAGCAGTACTTC	CASSGPGQQFYEQYF
TRBV19	NA	NA	TRBJ2-7	TGTGCCAGTACCCTCTCCGGAGGGCCCTACATCGAGCAGTACTTC	CASTLSGGPYIEQYF
TRBV6-5	NA	NA	TRBJ2-5	TGTGCCAGCACTTCCCGGGGGCGCTGGGAGACCCAGTACTTC	CASTSRGRWETQYF